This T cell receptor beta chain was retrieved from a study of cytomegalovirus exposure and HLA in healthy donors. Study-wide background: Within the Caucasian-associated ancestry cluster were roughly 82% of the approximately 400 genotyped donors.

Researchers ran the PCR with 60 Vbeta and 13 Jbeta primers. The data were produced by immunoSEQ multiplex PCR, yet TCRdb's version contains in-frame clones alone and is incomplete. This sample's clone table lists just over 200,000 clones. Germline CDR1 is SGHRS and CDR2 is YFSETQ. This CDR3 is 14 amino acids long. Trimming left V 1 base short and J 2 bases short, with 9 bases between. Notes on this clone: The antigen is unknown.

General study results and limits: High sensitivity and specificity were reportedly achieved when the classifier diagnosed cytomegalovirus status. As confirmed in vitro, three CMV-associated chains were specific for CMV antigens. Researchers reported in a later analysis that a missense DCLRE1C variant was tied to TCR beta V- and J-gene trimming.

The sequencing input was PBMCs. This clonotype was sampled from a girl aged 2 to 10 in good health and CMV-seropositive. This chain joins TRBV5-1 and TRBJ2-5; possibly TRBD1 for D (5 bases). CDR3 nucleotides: TGCGCCAGCAGCTTGCCCCAGGGACAAGAGACCCAGTACTTC. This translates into CASSLPQGQETQYF.